Described below is a single T cell receptor beta chain sequence and its context. Original processing notes: Cell counts per sample came from amplifying reference gene primers. Assay used: immunoSEQ multiplex PCR; TCRdb lists only in-frame clones, some missing. That table gives V, J and clone size, and the DNA gave D and trimming. There are approximately 70,000 clones in the sample; roughly nine tenths occur only once, and around 2.6% lies in the top ten. The CDR3 has 14 residues. The V gene's germline CDR1 is GTSNPN and CDR2 SVGIG (reference sequence). V was cut by 3 bases and J by 1 base, with 12 bases left in between. This sample stems from a study of blood T cell repertoires in COVID-19. About the study: Acute-phase and convalescent COVID-19 samples originated in the United States, Italy and Spain.

Patients from Seattle were sampled longitudinally, starting during active infection. The source of this sequence is a man aged 50-59 years with COVID-19, enrolled during active disease. J is TRBJ1-1 and V is TRBV30; tentatively, D is TRBD1 (6 bases). Sequencing input: peripheral blood. CDR3 in amino acids: CAWRQGIGNTEAFF. CDR3 bases: TGTGCCTGGAGACAGGGTATTGGGAACACTGAAGCTTTCTTT. Filled out from reference TRBV30 and TRBJ1-1, the complete variable domain reads SQTIHQWPATLVQPVGSPLSLECTVEGTSNPNLYWYRQAAGRGLQLLFYSVGIGQISSEVPQNLSASRPQDRQFILSSKKLLLSDSGFYLCAWRQGIGNTEAFFGQGTRLTVV.